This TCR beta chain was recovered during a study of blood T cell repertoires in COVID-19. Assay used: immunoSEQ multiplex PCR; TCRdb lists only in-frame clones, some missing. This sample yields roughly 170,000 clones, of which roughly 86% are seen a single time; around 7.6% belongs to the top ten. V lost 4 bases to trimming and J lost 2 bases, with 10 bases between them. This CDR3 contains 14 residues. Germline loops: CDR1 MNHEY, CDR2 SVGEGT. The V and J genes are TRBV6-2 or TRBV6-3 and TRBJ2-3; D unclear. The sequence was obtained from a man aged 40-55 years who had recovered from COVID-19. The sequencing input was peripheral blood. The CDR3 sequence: CASSSNAYTDTQYF. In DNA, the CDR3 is TGTGCCAGCAGTTCCAATGCGTACACAGATACGCAGTATTTT.